One sample yielded the 22 T cell receptor beta chains listed below, sequenced in a study of monozygotic twins with inflammatory bowel disease. Using the 5' RACE reads, TCRdb records one entry per CDR3 protein without DNA. The sample data list roughly 330,000 distinct CDR3 sequences. Sequencing was done on a sample of blood. These TCRs come from a human donor with ulcerative colitis or Crohn's disease, or a healthy co-twin of an affected twin (not recorded which).

The chain couples TRBV7-2 to TRBJ1-1; the TRBD1 assignment by TCRdb is unverifiable without DNA. This CDR3 spans 14 amino acids. Looked up from germline, CDR1 is SGHTA and CDR2 is FQGNSA. The CDR3 is CASSLDSLGAEAFF.

V and J are TRBV20-1 and TRBJ1-5. The germline CDR1 and CDR2 sequences are DFQATT and SNEGSKA (reference sequence). The CDR3 is 13 amino acids. CDR3 amino acids: CSATPELNQPQHF.

This chain connects TRBV28 to TRBJ1-5; TCRdb proposes TRBD1, but this gene call is untestable without DNA. This CDR3 spans 15 amino acids. Germline V CDR1 and CDR2: MDHEN, SYDVKM. Here the CDR3 reads CASSTQGVGNQPQHF. Filled out from reference TRBV28 and TRBJ1-5, the complete variable domain reads DVKVTQSSRYLVKRTGEKVFLECVQDMDHENMFWYRQDPGLGLRLIYFSYDVKMKEKGDIPEGYSVSREKKERFSLILESASTNQTSMYLCASSTQGVGNQPQHFGDGTRLSIL.

This rearrangement joins TRBV28 to TRBJ2-7; lacking DNA, the TRBD1 call made by TCRdb goes unchecked. Germline CDR1 and CDR2: MDHEN and SYDVKM. This CDR3 is built from 15 residues. The CDR3 loop reads CASSFVRGSSYEQYF.

The gene calls are TRBV4-1 and TRBJ1-1. Germline-derived CDR1 and CDR2 are MGHRA and YSYEKL. This CDR3 is built from 14 residues. Here the CDR3 reads CASSQDPMNTEAFF.

The gene calls are TRBV27 and TRBJ2-3; TCRdb's assignment of TRBD2 cannot be checked, as there is no DNA. CDR3 length equals 14 residues. CDR1 is MNHEY and CDR2 is SMNVEV in the germline V gene (reference sequence). The CDR3 is CASRTLGPANTQYF.

The J gene is TRBJ2-5, the V gene TRBV5-1; TCRdb designates TRBD1, a call that cannot be tested without DNA. The CDR3 length is 14 residues. The germline V gene encodes CDR1 SGHRS and CDR2 YFSETQ. The CDR3 sequence is CASSTQTGGETQYF. Combining the CDR3 with reference TRBV5-1 and TRBJ2-5 gives the whole variable domain KAGVTQTPRYLIKTRGQQVTLSCSPISGHRSVSWYQQTPGQGLQFLFEYFSETQRNKGNFPGRFSGRQFSNSRSEMNVSTLELGDSALYLCASSTQTGGETQYFGPGTRLLVL.

V usage is TRBV20-1 and J usage is TRBJ2-3; as DNA is missing, the TRBD1 call by TCRdb cannot be tested. The CDR3 runs to 13 residues. Germline assignment: CDR1 DFQATT and CDR2 SNEGSKA (reference sequence). CDR3 protein: CSASPSAADTQYF.

This chain joins TRBV12-5 and TRBJ2-3. The germline V gene encodes CDR1 LGHNT and CDR2 FRNRAP. This CDR3 is 17 amino acids long. CDR3: CASGLRPVLTSTDTQYF.

J is TRBJ2-4 and V is TRBV20-1; as DNA is missing, the TRBD2 call by TCRdb cannot be tested. This CDR3 has 13 residues. Germline V lookup: CDR1 DFQATT, CDR2 SNEGSKA (reference sequence). The CDR3 spells CSARGAQRDIQYF.

This rearrangement joins TRBV28 to TRBJ2-5; TCRdb gives TRBD2 as the D gene, but with no DNA this cannot be confirmed. This CDR3 region has 16 residues. Germline CDR1 and CDR2: MDHEN and SYDVKM. CDR3 sequence: CASSSPGLAWEETQYF.

The chain links TRBV7-2 to TRBJ2-7. The CDR3 sequence is 13 residues long. CDR1 and CDR2 from the germline V gene are SGHTA and FQGNSA. CDR3 residues: CASSLGPKGEQYF.

V usage is TRBV6-5 and J usage is TRBJ2-1; with no DNA, the TCRdb D assignment of TRBD1 cannot be verified. Germline V gene sequence: CDR1 MNHEY, CDR2 SVGAGI. The CDR3 is 14 amino acids. CDR3 in amino acids: CASSYQGSVDEQFF.

The J gene is TRBJ2-7, the V gene TRBV27; the D call from TCRdb, TRBD1, cannot be confirmed without DNA. Looked up from germline, CDR1 is MNHEY and CDR2 is SMNVEV (reference sequence). This CDR3 has 14 residues. CDR3 sequence reads: CASSQDRGRYEQYF.

The chain joins TRBV13 to TRBJ2-2; the TCRdb call, TRBD1, lacks DNA for checking. There are 15 residues in the CDR3. Germline V gene data show CDR1 as PRHDT and CDR2 as FYEKMQ (reference sequence). The CDR3: CASSTRDREAGELFF.

This rearrangement joins TRBV5-1 to TRBJ2-7; TCRdb picks TRBD1, but there is no DNA to check that call. CDR1 SGHRS and CDR2 YFSETQ come from the germline V gene. There are 14 residues in the CDR3. CDR3 sequence: CASSSTGEPYEQYF.

This chain uses TRBV27 with TRBJ1-5; the TCRdb D gene call, TRBD1, has no DNA to confirm it. The CDR3 totals 15 residues. Germline V gene lookup returns CDR1 MNHEY and CDR2 SMNVEV (reference sequence). This chain's CDR3 is CASSLKGTGLQPQHF.

The V call is TRBV7-9, the J call TRBJ1-1; TCRdb proposes TRBD1, but this gene call is untestable without DNA. Germline V gives CDR1 SEHNR, CDR2 FQNEAQ (reference sequence). The CDR3 is 12 amino acids. The CDR3 loop reads CASSPLGGEAFF.

The V call is TRBV5-1, the J call TRBJ2-2; the TCRdb D gene call, TRBD2, has no DNA to confirm it. The germline CDR1 and CDR2 sequences are SGHRS and YFSETQ. CDR3 length: 18 residues. CDR3: CASSPYKTRQDYGGELFF.

V and J are TRBV5-1 and TRBJ2-5; the TRBD1 assignment by TCRdb is unverifiable without DNA. CDR3 length: 15 residues. Germline V gene lookup returns CDR1 SGHRS and CDR2 YFSETQ. CDR3: CASSFSGASGKTQYF.

The chain recombines TRBV10-3 with TRBJ2-3; the TCRdb call, TRBD1, lacks DNA for checking. The germline V gene encodes CDR1 ENHRY and CDR2 SYGVKD. The CDR3 has 13 amino acids. Here the CDR3 reads CASASGQQDTQYF.

V is TRBV12-3 or TRBV12-4 and J is TRBJ2-5; TCRdb lists TRBD1, though no DNA is available to test this call. This CDR3 spans 15 amino acids. CDR3 protein: CASSRGQGVYETQYF.